The 26 T cell receptor beta chains listed next were all sequenced from one sample in a study of blood T cell repertoires in COVID-19. Generated by immunoSEQ multiplex PCR, the TCRdb table keeps only in-frame clones and is missing some. This table holds roughly 200,000 clones, 88% found once. Material for sequencing was peripheral blood. The receptors come from a man between 18 and 35 years old with active or convalescent COVID-19.

CDR3 amino acids: CASSQSTAGPQKKETQYF. CDR3 sequence (DNA): TGTGCCAGCAGCCAGAGCACGGCGGGACCCCAGAAAAAAGAGACCCAGTACTTC. This chain connects TRBV3-1 (or the pseudogene TRBV3-2) to TRBJ2-5; possible D gene TRBD2, 6 bases. Germline V gene data show CDR1 as LGHDT and CDR2 as YNNKEL (reference sequence). This CDR3 has 18 amino acids. The V gene lost 3 bases and the J gene lost 3 bases, with 23 bases spanning the gap.

As DNA, the CDR3 is TGTGCCAGCAGCTTAGGACAGAATAATTCACCCCTCCACTTT. This translates into CASSLGQNNSPLHF. J is TRBJ1-6 and V is TRBV7-9; D might be TRBD1 (5 bases). With 1 base removed from V and 5 bases from J, the gap between germline ends came to 6 bases. CDR3 length equals 14 residues. Germline V lookup: CDR1 SEHNR, CDR2 FQNEAQ (reference sequence).

The rearrangement links TRBV7-2 to TRBJ2-1; the match to TRBD2 covers 10 bases. The CDR3 has 16 residues. The trim removed 5 bases at V and 9 bases at J, leaving 13 bases unmatched. CDR1 is SGHTA, CDR2 FQGNSA, per germline. The CDR3 DNA sequence: TGTGCCAGCAGCCCCTACTCAATAGCGGGAGGTCGTGAGCAGTTCTTC. This encodes CASSPYSIAGGREQFF.

The V call is TRBV7-9, the J call TRBJ2-1; D unresolved. Trimming took 5 bases from V and 5 from J, leaving 10 bases between them. The length of the CDR3 is 13 residues. Germline V gives CDR1 SEHNR, CDR2 FQNEAQ (reference sequence). The CDR3 is CASSINRDNEQFF. The CDR3 coding sequence is TGTGCCAGCAGCATAAATAGAGACAATGAGCAGTTCTTC. Supplemented by reference TRBV7-9 and TRBJ2-1, the full variable domain reads DTGVSQNPRHKITKRGQNVTFRCDPISEHNRLYWYRQTLGQGPEFLTYFQNEAQLEKSRLLSDRFSAERPKGSFSTLEIQRTEQGDSAMYLCASSINRDNEQFFGPGTRLTVL.

The gene calls are TRBV10-3 and TRBJ2-2; 8 nucleotides line up with TRBD1. J was trimmed by 1 base and V by 10 bases; bases with no gene match: 11. The CDR3 length is 16 residues. Germline V lookup: CDR1 ENHRY, CDR2 SYGVKD. The CDR3 is CATRQRTGMNTGELFF. DNA for the CDR3: TGTGCCACGAGACAGAGGACAGGGATGAACACCGGGGAGCTGTTTTTT.

This chain connects TRBV3-1 (or the pseudogene TRBV3-2) to TRBJ2-1, with TRBD2 matching 13 bases. The CDR3 contains 20 residues. The junction had 12 bases not matched to a gene; V was cut back by 4 bases and J by 0 bases. Germline V CDR1 and CDR2: LGHDT, YNNKEL (reference sequence). The CDR3 DNA reads TGTGCCAGCAGCCGAGGACTAGCGGGGGACCCAAGAGGCTCCTACAATGAGCAGTTCTTC. It encodes CASSRGLAGDPRGSYNEQFF.

The rearrangement joins TRBV3-1 (or the pseudogene TRBV3-2) to TRBJ1-2; TRBD1 aligns across 8 bases. Germline-derived CDR1 and CDR2 are LGHDT and YNNKEL (reference sequence). CDR3 length: 16 amino acids. Trimming removed 3 bases from V and 7 bases from J; junction bases left unmatched: 13. CDR3 region: CASSHHSGQGVAGYTF. CDR3 sequence (DNA): TGTGCCAGCAGCCACCATAGCGGACAGGGAGTTGCTGGCTACACCTTC.

V and J are TRBV7-2 and TRBJ1-2, with 8 bases fitting TRBD1. Trimming cost V 1 base and J 5 bases; bases outside gene matches: 0. From germline, CDR1 is SGHTA and CDR2 FQGNSA. The CDR3 loop spans 13 amino acids. The CDR3 sequence: CASSLGTGYGYTF. CDR3 nucleotide sequence: TGTGCCAGCAGCTTAGGGACAGGGTATGGCTACACCTTC.

This clone was picked up one time. The V call is TRBV19, the J call TRBJ2-1, with D perhaps matching TRBD2 (5 bases). From germline, CDR1 is LNHDA and CDR2 SQIVND (reference sequence). Trimming stripped 9 bases from V and 3 bases from J, with 18 bases between. This CDR3 has 15 residues. The CDR3 reads CARFYGNGFYNEQFF. In DNA, the CDR3 is TGTGCCAGGTTTTACGGGAATGGTTTCTACAATGAGCAGTTCTTC.

This rearrangement joins TRBV4-3 to TRBJ1-2, with D unresolved. Deletions cut 0 bases from V and 8 bases from J, with 10 bases between. This CDR3 has 13 residues. Germline V lookup: CDR1 LGHNA, CDR2 YSLEER. CDR3 bases: TGCGCCAGCAGCCAAGATCTAGAGGAAGGCTACACCTTC. This translates into CASSQDLEEGYTF.

The chain is built from TRBV2 and TRBJ1-4; no reliable D call. Between the trimmed V and J ends, which lost 5 bases and 0 bases, there was a span of 7 bases. Germline lookup yields CDR1 SNHLY and CDR2 FYNNEI. The CDR3 length is 14 residues. CDR3 nucleotide sequence: TGTGCCAGCAGTAGACTTACAACTAATGAAAAACTGTTTTTT. Translating it yields CASSRLTTNEKLFF. Full variable domain (outside the CDR3, taken from reference TRBV2 and TRBJ1-4): EPEVTQTPSHQVTQMGQEVILRCVPISNHLYFYWYRQILGQKVEFLVSFYNNEISEKSEIFDDQFSVERPDGSNFTLKIRSTKLEDSAMYFCASSRLTTNEKLFFGSGTQLSVL.

This clone showed up just once. This chain uses TRBV30 with TRBJ1-2; D gene ambiguous. Trimming cost V 3 bases and J 7 bases, with 12 bases left between them. The germline V gene encodes CDR1 GTSNPN and CDR2 SVGIG (reference sequence). The CDR3 runs 12 residues. CDR3 loop: CAWSPQITGYTF. The CDR3 DNA follows: TGTGCCTGGAGCCCGCAGATAACTGGCTACACCTTC.

This rearrangement joins TRBV7-2 to TRBJ1-6, with 7 bases aligning to TRBD1. This CDR3 is built from 15 residues. The ends lost 5 bases at V and 6 bases at J; junction bases unmatched: 7. Germline V gene sequence: CDR1 SGHTA, CDR2 FQGNSA. CDR3 amino acids: CASSSRQGLNSPLHF. The CDR3, as DNA: TGTGCCAGCAGCAGTCGACAGGGACTTAATTCACCCCTCCACTTT.

This chain connects TRBV9 to TRBJ1-1; tentatively, D is TRBD1 (6 bases). The CDR3 runs 14 residues. The germline gives CDR1 SGDLS, CDR2 YYNGEE. The ends were cut back, 4 bases at V and 4 bases at J, with 14 bases in the middle. CDR3 sequence reads: CASSLTGRGTEAFF. The CDR3 nucleotides read TGTGCCAGCAGCCTGACAGGAAGGGGCACTGAAGCTTTCTTT.

The gene calls are TRBV6-5 and TRBJ1-6; the match to TRBD1 covers 7 bases. Trimming cost V 6 bases and J 7 bases; bases outside gene matches: 3. Germline CDR1 reads MNHEY; CDR2 reads SVGAGI. The CDR3 has 13 amino acids. This chain's CDR3 is CASSRTGNSPLHF. The CDR3 DNA sequence: TGTGCCAGCAGCCGGACAGGCAATTCACCCCTCCACTTT.

The chain couples TRBV4-1 to TRBJ2-7, with 10 bases lining up with TRBD1. The J segment lost 3 bases and the V segment lost 4 bases, leaving 3 bases of the junction unmatched. Germline V lookup: CDR1 MGHRA, CDR2 YSYEKL. This CDR3 comprises 14 residues. CDR3 DNA: TGCGCCAGCAGCCTACGGACAGGGGGCTACGAGCAGTACTTC. Translation gives CASSLRTGGYEQYF.

The V gene is TRBV30, the J gene TRBJ1-2, with D possibly TRBD1 on 6 matching bases. CDR3 length equals 14 residues. V gave up 3 bases and J gave up 3 bases, with 14 bases separating them. CDR1 is GTSNPN, CDR2 SVGIG, per germline (reference sequence). The CDR3 reads CAWRDTGPDYGYTF. As DNA, the CDR3 is TGTGCCTGGAGGGATACAGGGCCTGACTATGGCTACACCTTC.

The CDR3 sequence is CASSLSGTPNTGELFF. The CDR3 bases are TGTGCCAGCAGCTTGTCCGGGACTCCTAACACCGGGGAGCTGTTTTTT. The V call is TRBV7-3, the J call TRBJ2-2, with D possibly TRBD2 on 6 matching bases. The germline V and J ends were trimmed by 3 bases and 2 bases, with 13 bases remaining between them. In germline, CDR1 is SGHTA, CDR2 FQGTGA. This CDR3 spans 16 amino acids.

The V gene is TRBV16, the J gene TRBJ2-7, with 9 bases fitting TRBD1. The V gene end was trimmed by 1 base and the J gene end by 4 bases; junction bases not matched to a gene: 8. This CDR3 is built from 16 residues. Germline V gives CDR1 KGHSY, CDR2 FQNENV. This chain's CDR3 is CASSQWGTGWSYEQYF. DNA of the CDR3: TGTGCCAGCAGCCAATGGGGGACAGGGTGGAGTTACGAGCAGTACTTC.

The chain carries TRBV10-3 and TRBJ1-2; a weak D match, TRBD1 (5 bases). V lost 0 bases and J 6 bases, leaving 20 bases between the germline ends. This CDR3 contains 17 residues. Looked up from germline, CDR1 is ENHRY and CDR2 is SYGVKD. The chain's CDR3 is CAISESETGVIENGYTF. The CDR3 coding sequence is TGTGCCATCAGTGAGTCTGAGACGGGGGTTATCGAGAATGGCTACACCTTC.

The chain carries TRBV30 and TRBJ1-2, with TRBD1 identical over 10 bases. The CDR3 is made up of 13 amino acids. Germline trimming cut 3 bases from V and 7 bases from J; bases unmatched to any gene: 5. Germline V lookup: CDR1 GTSNPN, CDR2 SVGIG (reference sequence). The DNA of the CDR3 is TGTGCCTGGAGCCCGACAGGGGGCTCTGGCTACACCTTC. Amino acids: CAWSPTGGSGYTF.

The chain couples TRBV10-3 to TRBJ2-3; 9 bases match TRBD1. The germline V gene has CDR1 ENHRY and CDR2 SYGVKD. V was pared by 7 bases and J by 5 bases, with 7 bases of the junction left unmatched. This CDR3 has 14 amino acids. In DNA form, the CDR3 reads TGTGCCATCAAGGTACAGGGGGCCGGAGATACGCAGTATTTT. Protein sequence: CAIKVQGAGDTQYF.

CDR3 sequence: CASSRDRGIHEQFF. CDR3 DNA: TGTGCCAGCAGCCGGGACAGGGGGATCCATGAGCAGTTCTTC. The chain employs TRBV2 and TRBJ2-1, with 11 bases identical to TRBD1. CDR3 length: 14 amino acids. Germline values: CDR1 SNHLY, CDR2 FYNNEI. V was pared by 6 bases and J by 8 bases, with 6 bases of the junction left unmatched.

The rearrangement joins TRBV5-1 to TRBJ1-1; no definite D call. The V and J ends lost 0 bases and 5 bases respectively, with 8 bases between them. This CDR3 region has 13 residues. Germline V gene data show CDR1 as SGHRS and CDR2 as YFSETQ. The DNA for the CDR3 is TGCGCCAGCAGCTTGGCAGCTAGAACTGAAGCTTTCTTT. Protein sequence: CASSLAARTEAFF. Full variable domain (missing parts from reference TRBV5-1 and TRBJ1-1): KAGVTQTPRYLIKTRGQQVTLSCSPISGHRSVSWYQQTPGQGLQFLFEYFSETQRNKGNFPGRFSGRQFSNSRSEMNVSTLELGDSALYLCASSLAARTEAFFGQGTRLTVV.

DNA of the CDR3: TGTGCCAGCAGTCCCTGGGGGCAGTCGGACCCTGAGCAGTTCTTC. Protein: CASSPWGQSDPEQFF. This chain connects TRBV6-5 to TRBJ2-1, with D tentatively TRBD1 (6 bases). CDR3 length: 15 amino acids. Deletions cut 5 bases from V and 9 bases from J, with 20 bases between. From germline, CDR1 is MNHEY and CDR2 SVGAGI.

This chain joins TRBV6-5 and TRBJ2-7; 9 bases map to TRBD1. J gave up 9 bases and V 5 bases, and 14 bases lay outside the gene matches. This CDR3 is built from 15 residues. CDR1 and CDR2 (germline): MNHEY, SVGAGI. The CDR3 sequence is CASSRSGQGGGVQYF. In DNA, the CDR3 is TGTGCCAGCAGTCGGTCGGGACAGGGTGGAGGCGTGCAGTACTTC.